Listed below are T cell receptor beta chains from one sample, sequenced in a study of spatial heterogeneity in lung cancer. From the 5' RACE reads, TCRdb called clonotypes with MiXCR, one entry per CDR3 protein. Altogether about 100,000 distinct CDR3 sequences are present, around 4.3% being singletons, with the ten largest covering 21%. The specimen was lung tumor tissue, collected at surgery. These receptors came from a male donor with early-stage non-small cell lung cancer. CDR3s include the opening cysteine and the closing phenylalanine or tryptophan. A D gene is named only where the DNA matches it firmly. Size is omitted from some rows. Given values are once, few, many or a class for expanded clones.

V gene	J gene	D gene	clone size	CDR3 length	CDR3 DNA	CDR3 protein
TRBV11-2	TRBJ2-1	TRBD2	-	15	TGTGCCAGCAGCCCAGGGACTAGCGTCTACAATGAGCAGTTCTTC	CASSPGTSVYNEQFF
TRBV5-6	TRBJ2-5	TRBD1	few	15	TGTGCCAGCAGGCTTCGACAGGGACGGATGGAGACCCAGTACTTC	CASRLRQGRMETQYF
TRBV11-2	TRBJ2-2	-	many	15	TGTGCCAGCGGCCGACTACAGGGTAGCACCGGGGAGCTGTTTTTT	CASGRLQGSTGELFF
TRBV27	TRBJ2-3	-	many	15	TGTGCCAGCAGTTGGTCGGACCCTAGCACAGATACGCAGTATTTT	CASSWSDPSTDTQYF
TRBV28	TRBJ1-1	-	many	14	TGTGCCAGCACATCCGGGGAGAAACACACTGAAGCTTTCTTT	CASTSGEKHTEAFF
TRBV7-8	TRBJ2-5	TRBD2	few	16	TGTGCCAGCAGCTTAGTAGCGGGAGAAGTCGGGGAGACCCAGTACTTC	CASSLVAGEVGETQYF
TRBV28	TRBJ2-3	TRBD2	many	17	TGTGCCAGCAGTCCCCGGACTAGCGGGACCTACGAAGATACGCAGTATTTT	CASSPRTSGTYEDTQYF
TRBV10-3	TRBJ1-6	-	many	14	TGTGCCATCAGTTCCGGGTTCCTAAATTCACCCCTCCACTTT	CAISSGFLNSPLHF
TRBV28	TRBJ1-1	TRBD1	few	16	TGTGCCAGCAGTTTAGCCGGGACAGGGGGCCTCTCTGAAGCTTTCTTT	CASSLAGTGGLSEAFF
TRBV20-1	TRBJ1-2	-	few	12	TGCAGTGTGGGGCCCAAATACTATGGCTACACCTTC	CSVGPKYYGYTF
TRBV5-1	TRBJ1-2	-	few	15	TGCGCCAGCAGCTTGTTTGAGGGGCTCGACTATGGCTACACCTTC	CASSLFEGLDYGYTF
TRBV20-1	TRBJ1-5	-	many	15	TGCAGTGCTAGGTCGGTCGGGGGGGCTTATCAGCCCCAGCATTTT	CSARSVGGAYQPQHF
TRBV3-1	TRBJ1-4	-	-	15	TGTGCCAGCAGCCAACCTTCGATATCGGAGGAAAAACTGTTTTTT	CASSQPSISEEKLFF
TRBV5-1	TRBJ1-1	TRBD1	many	13	TGCGCCAGCAGCTGGGACAGGGACACTGAAGCTTTCTTT	CASSWDRDTEAFF
TRBV7-9	TRBJ2-5	-	many	16	TGTGCCAGCAGCTTCCTCCCCGGGACCAGCGGAGGGACCCAGTACTTC	CASSFLPGTSGGTQYF
TRBV5-5	TRBJ2-7	TRBD1	few	16	TGTGCCAGCAGCCTACCGGCGACAGGGATCTCCTACGAGCAGTACTTC	CASSLPATGISYEQYF
TRBV25-1	TRBJ2-5	-	-	11	TGTGCGAGCGAAGGAGGGGCGGCCCAGTACTTC	CASEGGAAQYF